The clone carrying this TCR beta chain was seen only a few times. The source of the sample is a study of blood T cells in healthy people across ages. Alongside a J-beta primer mix, a sample-barcoded 5' primer served in a second PCR lasting 7 to 11 cycles. Via MiXCR, TCRdb re-called the 5' RACE reads, giving one row per CDR3 protein. The sample contains roughly 1 million distinct CDR3 sequences, 20% to 25% of which appear only once. V gave up 5 bases and J gave up 2 bases; unmatched junction bases: 4. The CDR3 is 14 amino acids. Germline V CDR1 and CDR2: LNHNV, YYDKDF (reference sequence). These sequences were also reported in another study, on T cells of mothers and their children.

What was sequenced was blood. The chain employs TRBV15 and TRBJ2-7, with 9 bases lining up with TRBD1. The sequence was obtained from a girl aged 2 to 10 in good health. The CDR3 is CATSARTGAYEQYF. The CDR3 DNA reads TGTGCCACCAGCGCTCGGACAGGGGCCTACGAGCAGTACTTC.